The 11 T cell receptor beta chains presented below share a single source sample, sequenced in a study of T cells expressing NK-cell markers. From the 5' RACE reads, TCRdb lists one entry per CDR3 protein and no DNA. Its table records 500,000 or so distinct CDR3 sequences. Sequencing was performed on blood T cells: a sorted CD56 or NKG2C T cell subset, CD4+ or CD8+ T cells, or bulk PBMC T cells (not recorded which). The receptors here all came from a man aged 18 to 29 in good health.

The J gene is TRBJ2-7, the V gene TRBV20-1; absent DNA, TCRdb's TRBD2 call cannot be checked. The germline V gene encodes CDR1 DFQATT and CDR2 SNEGSKA (reference sequence). The CDR3 runs to 17 residues. The CDR3 spells CSAGVGEPGLVAVEQYF.

V and J are TRBV5-1 and TRBJ2-5; the TRBD2 assignment by TCRdb is unverifiable without DNA. The CDR3 loop spans 16 amino acids. The germline V gene encodes CDR1 SGHRS and CDR2 YFSETQ. The chain's CDR3 is CASSLGTSGAGETQYF.

The chain uses TRBV2 and TRBJ2-2; TCRdb returns TRBD2, unconfirmable since there is no DNA. Looked up from germline, CDR1 is SNHLY and CDR2 is FYNNEI. The CDR3 is 15 residues long. The CDR3 loop is CATTGLAGRTGELFF.

J is TRBJ2-2 and V is TRBV7-3; TCRdb proposes TRBD1, but this gene call is untestable without DNA. There are 15 residues in the CDR3. CDR1 and CDR2 from the germline V gene are SGHTA and FQGTGA. CDR3 protein: CASSLSPAANGELFF.

The CDR3 here is CASSYIQVGGTDTQYF. The chain recombines TRBV6-5 with TRBJ2-3; with no DNA, the TCRdb D assignment of TRBD1 cannot be verified. CDR3 length: 16 amino acids. Looked up from germline, CDR1 is MNHEY and CDR2 is SVGAGI.

The chain employs TRBV11-1 and TRBJ2-3; lacking DNA, the TRBD1 call made by TCRdb goes unchecked. This CDR3 has 14 residues. Per germline, CDR1 SGHAT and CDR2 FQDESV (reference sequence). The chain's CDR3 is CASSLIWDADTQYF.

The CDR3 protein is CSVTTSGRLVNEQFF. This sequence joins TRBV29-1 and TRBJ2-1; lacking DNA, the TRBD2 call made by TCRdb goes unchecked. This CDR3 comprises 15 residues. Germline lookup yields CDR1 SQVTM and CDR2 ANQGSEA.

The chain links TRBV29-1 to TRBJ2-3; the D call of TRBD2 rests on TCRdb alone, since no DNA is present to check it. The CDR3 extends over 14 amino acids. CDR1 SQVTM and CDR2 ANQGSEA come from the germline V gene. The CDR3 protein is CSVSQTSGQDTQYF.

The chain joins TRBV24-1 to TRBJ1-1; TCRdb's D call of TRBD1 is untestable without DNA. The CDR3 extends over 11 amino acids. Germline V gene data show CDR1 as KGHDR and CDR2 as SFDVKD. The CDR3 protein is CASQPQGSTFF.

The V and J genes are TRBV7-9 and TRBJ2-4; no DNA is available, so the TRBD1 call from TCRdb remains unchecked. Per the germline V gene, CDR1 is SEHNR and CDR2 is FQNEAQ (reference sequence). The CDR3 is 16 amino acids. The CDR3: CASSLGRQGYLNIQYF.

The rearrangement uses TRBV29-1 and TRBJ2-1; TCRdb's assignment of TRBD1 cannot be checked, as there is no DNA. The germline V gene encodes CDR1 SQVTM and CDR2 ANQGSEA. The CDR3 runs to 13 residues. CDR3: CSVAPATYNEQFF.